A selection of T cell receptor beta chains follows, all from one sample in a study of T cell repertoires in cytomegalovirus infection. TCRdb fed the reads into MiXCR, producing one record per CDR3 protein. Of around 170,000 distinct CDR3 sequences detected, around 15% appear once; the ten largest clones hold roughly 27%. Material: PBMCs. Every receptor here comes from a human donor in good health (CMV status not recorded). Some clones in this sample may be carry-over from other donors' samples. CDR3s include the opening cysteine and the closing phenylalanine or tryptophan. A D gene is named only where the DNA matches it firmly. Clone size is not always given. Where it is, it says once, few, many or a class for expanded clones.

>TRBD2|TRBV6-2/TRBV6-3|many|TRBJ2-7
TGTGCCAGCAGTTACGGCGGCGCGGGGGGAGGAAAATCCTACGAGCAGTACTTC
CASSYGGAGGGKSYEQYF
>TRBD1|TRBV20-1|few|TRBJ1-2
TGCAGTGCCCCGGGACAGGGAAACTATGGCTACACCTTC
CSAPGQGNYGYTF
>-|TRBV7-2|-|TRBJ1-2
TGTGCCAGCAGCTCCCGGACAGTGAACTATGGCTACACCTTC
CASSSRTVNYGYTF
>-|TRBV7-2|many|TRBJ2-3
TGTGCCAGCAGCTTAGAGGGCAGCTTCACAGATACGCAGTATTTT
CASSLEGSFTDTQYF
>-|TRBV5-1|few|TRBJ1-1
TGCGCCAGCAGTACCACGAGGGCGAACACTGAAGCTTTCTTT
CASSTTRANTEAFF
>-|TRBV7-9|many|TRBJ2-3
TGTGCCAGCAGCTCCCGCGGGACGGCCACAGATACGCAGTATTTT
CASSSRGTATDTQYF
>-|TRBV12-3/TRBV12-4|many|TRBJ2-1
TGTGCCACCCGTGGAGGGGTCGGATCCTACAATGAGCAGTTCTTC
CATRGGVGSYNEQFF
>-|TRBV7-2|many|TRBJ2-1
TGTGCCAGCAGCTTAGGAGGGCCATGGCATGAGCAGTTCTTC
CASSLGGPWHEQFF
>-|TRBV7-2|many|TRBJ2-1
TGTGCCAGCAGCTTTAATAGCGGCAGCTCCTACAATGAGCAGTTCTTC
CASSFNSGSSYNEQFF
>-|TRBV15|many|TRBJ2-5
TGTGCCACCAGCAGCGTAGCTGGAGAGACCCAGTACTTC
CATSSVAGETQYF
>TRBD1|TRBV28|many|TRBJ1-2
TGTGCCAGCAGTTTTGGAGTGGGGGGACAGGGGCGCGGCTACACCTTC
CASSFGVGGQGRGYTF
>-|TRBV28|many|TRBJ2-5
TGTGCCAGCTCTGGAGACGGCCAAGAGACCCAGTACTTC
CASSGDGQETQYF
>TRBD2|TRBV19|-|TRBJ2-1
TGTGCCAGTAGTATAGGAGGACTAGCGGGAGGGGACAATGAGCAGTTCTTC
CASSIGGLAGGDNEQFF
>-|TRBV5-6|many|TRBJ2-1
TGTGCCAGCAGCTTGGTACAGAATGAGCAGTTCTTC
CASSLVQNEQFF
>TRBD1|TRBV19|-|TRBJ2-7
TGTGCCAGTAGTATAGGAGGGGGCGCAATCTACGAGCAGTACTTC
CASSIGGGAIYEQYF
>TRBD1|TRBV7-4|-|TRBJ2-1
TGTGCCAGCAGCTTGGCTACAGGGGGCGCGGGCAATGAGCAGTTCTTC
CASSLATGGAGNEQFF
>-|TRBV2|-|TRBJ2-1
TGTGCCAGCAGTGACTGGGGCCTTTCTACCTACAATGAGCAGTTCTTC
CASSDWGLSTYNEQFF
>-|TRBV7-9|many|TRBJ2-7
TGTGCCAGCAGCCCAAGGGGGGCAGCATCCTACGAGCAGTACTTC
CASSPRGAASYEQYF
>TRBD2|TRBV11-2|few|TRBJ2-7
TGTGCCAGCACCCTCGGGGCTAGCGGCTTCGCGGAGCAGTACTTC
CASTLGASGFAEQYF
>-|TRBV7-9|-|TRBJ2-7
TGTGCCAGCAGCTTAGTGTGGGACCCCTACGAGCAGTACTTC
CASSLVWDPYEQYF
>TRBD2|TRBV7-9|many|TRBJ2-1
TGTGCCAGCGGACTTCTCGGGGGGGATTACAATGAGCAGTTCTTC
CASGLLGGDYNEQFF
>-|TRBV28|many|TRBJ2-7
TGTGCCAGCAGTTCCTTAGCCAGTGGAGACGAGCAGTACTTC
CASSSLASGDEQYF
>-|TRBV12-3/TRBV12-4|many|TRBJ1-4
TGTGCCAGCAGTCCTCTTGTTGGCAGCGAAAAACTGTTTTTT
CASSPLVGSEKLFF
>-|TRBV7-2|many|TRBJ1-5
TGTGCCAGCAGCTCGTGGGGTAATCAGCCCCAGCATTTT
CASSSWGNQPQHF
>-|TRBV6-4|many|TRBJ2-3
TGTGCCAGCAGTCCACAGGGCGTAGAGGATACGCAGTATTTT
CASSPQGVEDTQYF
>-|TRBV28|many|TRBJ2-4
TGTGCCAGCCTTCCGGGGTCCCAGCTTGTAGACAAAAACATTCAGTACTTC
CASLPGSQLVDKNIQYF
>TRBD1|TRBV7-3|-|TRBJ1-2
TGTGCCAGCAGCTCTGACAGGGGGGGCTATGGCTACACCTTC
CASSSDRGGYGYTF
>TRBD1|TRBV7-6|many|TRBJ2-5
TGTGCCAGCAGTCTGGGGATTGGATGGACAGGGGACGAGACCCAGTACTTC
CASSLGIGWTGDETQYF
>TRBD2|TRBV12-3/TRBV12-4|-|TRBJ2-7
TGTGCCAGCAGTTTAGCGGGAGGGAACTTATACGAGCAGTACTTC
CASSLAGGNLYEQYF
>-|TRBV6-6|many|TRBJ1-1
TGTGCCAGCAGCCCAATTACTGAAGCTTTCTTT
CASSPITEAFF
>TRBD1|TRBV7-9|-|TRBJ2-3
TGTGCCAGCAGCGTCGTTCCTGGACAGGCGATGATAGATACGCAGTATTTT
CASSVVPGQAMIDTQYF
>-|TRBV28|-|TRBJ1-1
TGTGCCAGCAGTTTAAGGGACGGTGAAGCTTTCTTT
CASSLRDGEAFF
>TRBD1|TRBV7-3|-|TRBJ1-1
TGTGCCAGCAGCCCGGAGACAGGGTGGGTCACTGAAGCTTTCTTT
CASSPETGWVTEAFF
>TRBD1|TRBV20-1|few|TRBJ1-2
TGCAGTGCACCGTGGGGACAGGGAGGCTACACCTTC
CSAPWGQGGYTF
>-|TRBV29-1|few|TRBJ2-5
TGCAGCGTTGAGGGCCCGATGGGGACCCAGTACTTC
CSVEGPMGTQYF
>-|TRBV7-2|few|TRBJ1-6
TGTGCCAGCAGCCCCCGAGAGGGAAGGCTAGGGAATTCACCCCTCCACTTT
CASSPREGRLGNSPLHF
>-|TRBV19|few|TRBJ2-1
TGTTCGGCGGGGTACAATGAGCAGTTCTTC
CSAGYNEQFF
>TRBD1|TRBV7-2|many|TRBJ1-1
TGTGCCAGCAGCCCGCGGGACAGGGGTGAAGCTTTCTTT
CASSPRDRGEAFF
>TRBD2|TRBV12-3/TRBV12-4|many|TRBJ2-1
TGTGCCAGCAGTCGTGCTAGCGGGGGGGCACAGGAGCAGTTCTTC
CASSRASGGAQEQFF
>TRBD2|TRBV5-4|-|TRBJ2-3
TGTGCCAGCAGCTTGGAGGGACTAGCGGGAGAAAGCGGGCAGTATTTT
CASSLEGLAGESGQYF
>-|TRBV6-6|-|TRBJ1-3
TGTGCCAGCAGTACGTCAGGCGGCCCTGGAAACACCATATATTTT
CASSTSGGPGNTIYF
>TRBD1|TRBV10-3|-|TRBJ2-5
TGTGCCATCGGGGGACAGGGAAAAGAGACCCAGTACTTC
CAIGGQGKETQYF
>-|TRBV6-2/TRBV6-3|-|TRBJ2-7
TGTGCCAGCAGACGACAGTCCTACGAGCAGTACTTC
CASRRQSYEQYF
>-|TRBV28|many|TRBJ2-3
TGTGCCAGCAGTTTAGGAACTAGAAAATCAGATACGCAGTATTTT
CASSLGTRKSDTQYF
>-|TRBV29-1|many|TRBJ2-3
TGCAGCGCCACTCAGGCAGATACGCAGTATTTT
CSATQADTQYF
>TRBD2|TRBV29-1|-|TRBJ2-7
TGCAGCGTTGCCCTAGCGGGGGGCTCCTACGAGCAGTACTTC
CSVALAGGSYEQYF
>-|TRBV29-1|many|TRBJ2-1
TGCAGCGCCGGAACAGGATTTTTGAATGAGCAGTTCTTC
CSAGTGFLNEQFF
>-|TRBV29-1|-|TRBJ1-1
TGCAGCGTTGTAACGCAGGGTCCCCATGGGAACACTGAAGCTTTCTTT
CSVVTQGPHGNTEAFF
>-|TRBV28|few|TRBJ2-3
TGTGCCAGCAGTTACAGGGCTTACACAGATACGCAGTATTTT
CASSYRAYTDTQYF
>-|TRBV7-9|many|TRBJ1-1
TGTGCCAGCAGCTTAGCGTCAGTGAACACTGAAGCTTTCTTT
CASSLASVNTEAFF
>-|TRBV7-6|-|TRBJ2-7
TGTGCCAGCAGCACGTCCGCGTCCTACGAGCAGTACTTC
CASSTSASYEQYF
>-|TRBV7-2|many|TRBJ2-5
TGTGCCAGCAGCCTCTATTTGGGAGAGACCCAGTACTTC
CASSLYLGETQYF